This T cell receptor beta chain was sequenced for a study of OX40 agonist ivuxolimab in advanced cancers. Study context: The patients received agonistic anti-OX40 (CD134) antibody ivuxolimab. With a range of about 20 to 79, age averaged approximately 60 years, and about 80% were male.

Germline CDR1 MDHEN, CDR2 SYDVKM. V gave up 8 bases and J gave up 3 bases, with 8 bases separating them. This CDR3 is 11 amino acids long. Sequenced by immunoSEQ multiplex PCR; TCRdb stores in-frame clones only, minus some. The data hold 3,000 to 3,500 clones, with 80% observed a single time. Broader study findings: Expanded clones were, on average, more numerous in CD8+ T cells than in CD4+.

About this clone: What it binds is unknown.

The material was CD4+ or CD8+ T cells sorted from blood, obtained in a trial of the OX40 agonist ivuxolimab. This clonotype was sampled from an adult with an advanced solid tumor such as melanoma, head and neck, liver or kidney cancer. The rearrangement joins TRBV28 to TRBJ2-7, with D tentatively TRBD1 (5 bases). The CDR3 protein is CASETDYEQYF. CDR3 DNA sequence: TGTGCCAGCGAGACAGACTACGAGCAGTACTTC.